This T cell receptor (beta chain) was captured by sequencing in a study of blood T cell repertoires in COVID-19. The repertoire was sequenced with immunoSEQ multiplex PCR; TCRdb's copy has only in-frame clones and lacks some. The repertoire consists of roughly 23,000 clones, with 90% to 95% occurring once and the leading ten covering about 4%. Between the trimmed V and J ends, which lost 4 bases and 8 bases, there was a span of 28 bases. This CDR3 region has 18 residues. The V gene's germline CDR1 is SGHRS and CDR2 YFSETQ. This clone was observed a single time. Input material: peripheral blood. The V and J genes are TRBV5-1 and TRBJ2-1, with D perhaps matching TRBD2 (6 bases). The sequence was obtained from a woman in her forties or fifties with active COVID-19. This CDR3 reads CASSNPAGGWGVGDEQFF. CDR3 in DNA: TGCGCCAGCAGCAACCCCGCCGGGGGTTGGGGGGTTGGGGATGAGCAGTTCTTC.